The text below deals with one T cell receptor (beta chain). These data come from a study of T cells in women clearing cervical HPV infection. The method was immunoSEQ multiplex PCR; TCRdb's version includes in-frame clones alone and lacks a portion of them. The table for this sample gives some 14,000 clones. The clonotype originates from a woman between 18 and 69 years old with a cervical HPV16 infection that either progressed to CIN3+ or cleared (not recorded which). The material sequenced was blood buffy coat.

The CDR3: CASSGGQYYNQPQHF. The sequenced part of the CDR3 DNA is TGTGCCAGTAGTGGGGGACAGTACTATAATCAGCCC. The chain couples TRBV19 to TRBJ1-5, with 7 bases identical to TRBD1. With the read ending 3 residues before the CDR3 end, the germline J gene is used to fill in that end. The length of the CDR3 is 15 residues. Germline loops: CDR1 LNHDA, CDR2 SQIVND (reference sequence). The V gene end was trimmed by 5 bases and the J gene end by 4 bases; junction bases not matched to a gene: 8.